The 4 T cell receptor beta chains listed next were all sequenced from one sample in a study of patients and donors after allogeneic stem cell transplantation. TCRdb re-analysed the RT-PCR reads in MiXCR, keeping a single row per CDR3 protein. The data contain approximately 170,000 distinct CDR3 sequences, roughly 30% of them seen just once; the ten biggest clones take up around 3.3%. Sequencing used blood, either unsorted or a sorted T cell fraction (not recorded which). These receptors came from a human donor who was either an allogeneic HSCT recipient or a stem cell or donor lymphocyte infusion donor (not recorded which). It is not recorded whose cells these are; they may come from a transplant donor.

This clonotype turned up a few times. This chain joins TRBV25-1 and TRBJ2-1, with D tentatively TRBD2 (6 bases). CDR1 MGHDK and CDR2 SYGVNS come from the germline V gene. The CDR3 consists of 13 residues. The ends were cut back, 4 bases at V and 9 bases at J, with 13 bases in the middle. CDR3 DNA: TGTGCCAGCAGTGTGCTTTGGGACTTTGAGCAGTTCTTC. Its translation is CASSVLWDFEQFF.

The chain carries TRBV12-3 or TRBV12-4 and TRBJ2-1, with D perhaps TRBD2 (5 bases). V lost 5 bases, J lost 7 bases, and 15 bases lay in between. The CDR3 covers 14 residues. The DNA of the CDR3 is TGTGCCAGCAGTCCCCGGGGAGCGAGGAATGAGCAGTTCTTC. Translated, it gives CASSPRGARNEQFF.

In this sample, this clonotype turned up a few times. V and J are TRBV15 and TRBJ1-5, with 7 bases identical to TRBD1. This CDR3 spans 17 amino acids. The ends lost 5 bases at V and 0 bases at J; junction bases unmatched: 10. Germline CDR1 is LNHNV and CDR2 is YYDKDF (reference sequence). The CDR3 DNA follows: TGTGCCACCAGCGGCTACAGGGGAGCTAATAGCAATCAGCCCCAGCATTTT. This codes for CATSGYRGANSNQPQHF.

The gene calls are TRBV4-1 and TRBJ2-7; TRBD2 aligns across 11 bases. Unmatched junction bases numbered 9, after V lost 1 base and J lost 4 bases. From germline, CDR1 is MGHRA and CDR2 YSYEKL. The CDR3 has 17 residues. The CDR3 here is CASSQGVRTSGSYEQYF. For the CDR3, the DNA is TGCGCCAGCAGCCAAGGGGTTAGAACTAGCGGGAGTTACGAGCAGTACTTC.